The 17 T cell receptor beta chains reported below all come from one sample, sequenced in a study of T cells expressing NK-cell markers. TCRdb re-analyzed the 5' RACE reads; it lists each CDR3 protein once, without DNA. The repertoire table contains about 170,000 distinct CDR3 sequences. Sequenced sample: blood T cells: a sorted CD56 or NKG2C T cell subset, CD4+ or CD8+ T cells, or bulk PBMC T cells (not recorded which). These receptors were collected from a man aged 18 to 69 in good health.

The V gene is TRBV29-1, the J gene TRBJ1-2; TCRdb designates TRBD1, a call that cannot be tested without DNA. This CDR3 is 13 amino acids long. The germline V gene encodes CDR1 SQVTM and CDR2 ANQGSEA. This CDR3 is CSVWTGESYGYTF.

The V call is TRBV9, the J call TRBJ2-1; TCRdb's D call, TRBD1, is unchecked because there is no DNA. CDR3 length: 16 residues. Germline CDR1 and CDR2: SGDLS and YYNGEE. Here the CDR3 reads CASSVFGTGDFNEQFF.

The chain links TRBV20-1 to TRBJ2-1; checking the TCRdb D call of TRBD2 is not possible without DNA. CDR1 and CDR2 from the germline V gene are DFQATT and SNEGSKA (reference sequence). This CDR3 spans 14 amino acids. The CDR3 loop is CSANGWVPTNEQFF.

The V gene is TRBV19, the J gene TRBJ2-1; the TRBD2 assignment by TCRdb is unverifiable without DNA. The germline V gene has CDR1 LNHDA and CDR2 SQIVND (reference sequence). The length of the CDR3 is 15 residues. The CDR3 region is CASSTLSGAGFEQFF.

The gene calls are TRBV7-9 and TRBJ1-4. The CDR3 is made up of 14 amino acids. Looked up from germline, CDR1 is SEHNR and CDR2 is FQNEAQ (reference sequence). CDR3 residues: CASSSGDMLFKLFF.

The chain's CDR3 is CATSRGGTAQAQYF. J is TRBJ2-5 and V is TRBV15; the TCRdb D gene call, TRBD1, has no DNA to confirm it. The CDR3 extends over 14 amino acids. Per germline, CDR1 LNHNV and CDR2 YYDKDF (reference sequence). The variable domain in full, completed from reference TRBV15 and TRBJ2-5, reads DAMVIQNPRYQVTQFGKPVTLSCSQTLNHNVMYWYQQKSSQAPKLLFHYYDKDFNNEADTPDNFQSRRPNTSFCFLDIRSPGLGDTAMYLCATSRGGTAQAQYFGPGTRLLVL.

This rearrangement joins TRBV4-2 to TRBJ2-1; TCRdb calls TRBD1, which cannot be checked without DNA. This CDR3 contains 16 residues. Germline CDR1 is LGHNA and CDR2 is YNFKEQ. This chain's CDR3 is CASSQTPGGENSEQFF.

CDR3: CASSFVGVGEKLFF. The chain recombines TRBV28 with TRBJ1-4. The CDR3 length is 14 residues. Looked up from germline, CDR1 is MDHEN and CDR2 is SYDVKM.

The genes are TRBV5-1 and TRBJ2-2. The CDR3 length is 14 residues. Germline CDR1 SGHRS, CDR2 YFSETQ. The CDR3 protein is CASSFIQNTGELFF.

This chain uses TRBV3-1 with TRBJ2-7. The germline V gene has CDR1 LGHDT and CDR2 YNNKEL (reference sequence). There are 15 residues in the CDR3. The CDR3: CASSQVLGIEDEQYF.

The CDR3 loop reads CASSTTLSGDTQYF. V usage is TRBV5-6 and J usage is TRBJ2-3; TCRdb reports TRBD2, a call that lacks DNA to check it against. The CDR3 loop spans 14 amino acids. The V gene's germline CDR1 is SGHDT and CDR2 YYEEEE.

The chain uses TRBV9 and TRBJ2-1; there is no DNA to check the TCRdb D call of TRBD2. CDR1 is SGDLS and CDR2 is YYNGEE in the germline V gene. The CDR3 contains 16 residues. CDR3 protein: CASSVVLAGTGYEQFF.

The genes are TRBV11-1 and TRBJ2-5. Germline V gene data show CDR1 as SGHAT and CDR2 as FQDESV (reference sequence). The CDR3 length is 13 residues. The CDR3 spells CASRRPDLETQYF.

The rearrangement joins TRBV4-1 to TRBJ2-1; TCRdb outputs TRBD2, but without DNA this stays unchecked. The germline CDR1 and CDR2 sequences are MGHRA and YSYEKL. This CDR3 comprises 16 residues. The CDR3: CASSRLIAGAYNEQFF.

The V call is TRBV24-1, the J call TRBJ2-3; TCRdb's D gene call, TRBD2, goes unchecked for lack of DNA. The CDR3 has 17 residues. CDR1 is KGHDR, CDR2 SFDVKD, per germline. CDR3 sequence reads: CATSPAESGSSTDTQYF.

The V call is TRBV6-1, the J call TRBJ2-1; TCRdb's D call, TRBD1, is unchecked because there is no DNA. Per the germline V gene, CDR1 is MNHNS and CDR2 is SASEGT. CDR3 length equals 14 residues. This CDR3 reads CAIKEGAGYNEQFF.

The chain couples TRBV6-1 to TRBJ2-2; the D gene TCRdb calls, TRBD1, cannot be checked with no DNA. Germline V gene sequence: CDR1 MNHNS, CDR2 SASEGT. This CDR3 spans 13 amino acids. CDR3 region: CASRPTGHGELFF.